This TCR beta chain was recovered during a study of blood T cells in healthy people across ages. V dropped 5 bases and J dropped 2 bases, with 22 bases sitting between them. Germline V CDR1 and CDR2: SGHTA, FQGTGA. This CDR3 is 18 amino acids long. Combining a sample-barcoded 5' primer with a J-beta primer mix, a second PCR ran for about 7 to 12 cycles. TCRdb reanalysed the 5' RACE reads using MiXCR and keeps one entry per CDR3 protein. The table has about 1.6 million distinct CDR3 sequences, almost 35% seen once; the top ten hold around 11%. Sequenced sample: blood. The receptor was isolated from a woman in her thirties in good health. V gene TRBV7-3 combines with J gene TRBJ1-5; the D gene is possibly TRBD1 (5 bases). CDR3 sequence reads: CASSQIPTPGHGNQPQHF. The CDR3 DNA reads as TGTGCCAGCAGCCAAATCCCAACGCCAGGACATGGCAATCAGCCCCAGCATTTT.